Below are 17 T cell receptor beta chains sequenced from a single sample in a study of blood T cells in healthy people across ages. Next came a second PCR, run for 7 to 11 cycles, which used a sample-barcoded 5' primer along with a J-beta primer mix. TCRdb re-called the 5' RACE reads with MiXCR, one entry per CDR3 protein. The repertoire holds 1.5 million or so distinct CDR3 sequences, with 35% to 45% as singletons. Sequencing was carried out using blood. The receptor set was obtained from a woman under 30 in good health.

This chain joins TRBV7-2 and TRBJ1-6; the match to TRBD1 covers 8 bases. With 4 bases clipped from V and 10 bases from J, the junction kept 9 bases outside the gene matches. This CDR3 has 15 amino acids. The germline gives CDR1 SGHTA, CDR2 FQGNSA. The CDR3 reads CASSWPGQERSPLHF. The CDR3 coding sequence is TGTGCCAGCAGCTGGCCGGGACAGGAGAGGTCACCCCTCCACTTT.

The rearrangement joins TRBV6-1 to TRBJ1-5; TRBD1 matches at 10 bases. Trimming at V came to 6 bases and at J to 1 base, leaving 6 bases not matched to a gene. CDR1 MNHNS and CDR2 SASEGT come from the germline V gene. This CDR3 has 16 residues. The CDR3 sequence is CASRGQGPGSNQPQHF. The CDR3 nucleotides read TGTGCCAGCAGGGGACAGGGGCCGGGGAGCAATCAGCCCCAGCATTTT.

The chain recombines TRBV5-5 with TRBJ1-1; D gene uncertain. The germline V gene encodes CDR1 SGHKS and CDR2 YYEKEE (reference sequence). The germline V and J ends were trimmed by 1 base and 4 bases, with 11 bases remaining between them. The length of the CDR3 is 14 residues. The CDR3 nucleotides are TGTGCCAGCAGCTTGATCCATAGTGGCACTGAAGCTTTCTTT. Translated, it gives CASSLIHSGTEAFF.

V usage is TRBV28 and J usage is TRBJ2-4, with D hard to call. TRBJ2-7 explains the end of the DNA better; the J call may be wrong. The germline V gene encodes CDR1 MDHEN and CDR2 SYDVKM. The CDR3 consists of 16 residues. CDR3: CASSLAQLGRSYEQYF. CDR3 bases: TGTGCCAGCAGTTTAGCACAGCTAGGTCGCTCGTACGAGCAGTACTTC.

The CDR3 nucleotides are TGTGCCAGCAGTTACTCGAGGGGGGAACGCCAAGAGACCCAGTACTTC. Protein sequence: CASSYSRGERQETQYF. The V and J genes are TRBV6-5 and TRBJ2-5; either TRBD1 or TRBD2 may fit D (6 bases each). Germline V gene data show CDR1 as MNHEY and CDR2 as SVGAGI. Trimming removed 0 bases at V and 1 base at J, with 12 bases between. The CDR3 spans 16 residues.

V and J are TRBV27 and TRBJ2-7, with 9 bases identical to TRBD2. The V gene end was trimmed by 7 bases and the J gene end by 7 bases; junction bases not matched to a gene: 11. This CDR3 comprises 14 residues. CDR1 MNHEY and CDR2 SMNVEV come from the germline V gene (reference sequence). The CDR3 sequence: CASTPGGSGREQYF. The CDR3 coding sequence is TGTGCCAGCACCCCCGGCGGTAGCGGGAGAGAGCAGTACTTC.

The V and J genes are TRBV12-3 or TRBV12-4 and TRBJ2-5, with 8 bases fitting TRBD2. Germline trimming cut 6 bases from V and 5 bases from J; bases unmatched to any gene: 14. The CDR3 length is 16 residues. This CDR3 reads CASSPGLEGKWETQYF. CDR3 in DNA: TGTGCCAGCAGCCCGGGACTAGAGGGGAAATGGGAGACCCAGTACTTC.

The rearrangement uses TRBV27 and TRBJ1-2; D unresolved. This CDR3 region has 14 residues. V was clipped by 4 bases and J by 2 bases, with 11 bases between them. The V gene's germline CDR1 is MNHEY and CDR2 SMNVEV (reference sequence). CDR3 coding DNA: TGTGCCAGCAGTTCGGGCGGCATAAACTATGGCTACACCTTC. This gives the protein CASSSGGINYGYTF.

On this clonotype itself: An end of the junction differs from the germline gene, which may be a read error. V and J are TRBV14 and TRBJ2-1; 9 bases fit TRBD2. The CDR3 covers 13 residues. The V gene's germline CDR1 is SGHDN and CDR2 FVKESK. In DNA form, the CDR3 reads TGTGCCAGCAGCCCGGGACTAGCAGCTGAGCAGTTATTC. Protein product: CASSPGLAAEQLF.

This chain uses TRBV7-6 with TRBJ2-7; 8 bases map to TRBD1. CDR1 is SGHVS, CDR2 FNYEAQ, per germline. The CDR3 is 16 residues long. V trimming: 1 base; J trimming: 3 bases; junction bases outside the gene matches: 8. The CDR3 spells CASSLGNRDRSYEQYF. The CDR3 DNA reads as TGTGCCAGCAGCTTAGGTAACCGGGACAGGAGCTACGAGCAGTACTTC.

This clonotype has just one count. The V call is TRBV4-2, the J call TRBJ2-7, with 7 bases lining up with TRBD1. J lost 0 bases, V lost 4 bases, and 15 bases had no gene match. Germline-derived CDR1 and CDR2 are LGHNA and YNFKEQ. The CDR3 contains 18 residues. CDR3 region: CASSPQAPGTANSYEQYF. Here the CDR3 DNA reads TGTGCCAGCAGCCCCCAGGCCCCCGGGACAGCTAACTCCTACGAGCAGTACTTC.

This clonotype has a handful of counts. This chain links TRBV6-5 with TRBJ2-1; TRBD1 agrees at 7 bases. This CDR3 contains 15 residues. Per the germline V gene, CDR1 is MNHEY and CDR2 is SVGAGI. The V segment lost 5 bases and the J segment 4 bases; nucleotides outside the gene matches: 8. DNA of the CDR3: TGTGCCAGCAGTCCAACCGGGACAGAGTACAATGAGCAGTTCTTC. Translated, it gives CASSPTGTEYNEQFF.

The gene calls are TRBV5-1 and TRBJ2-3; D is possibly TRBD2 (6 bases). Per germline, CDR1 SGHRS and CDR2 YFSETQ. The CDR3 spans 15 residues. V shed 4 bases and J shed 5 bases, with 17 bases lying between them. In nucleotides, the CDR3 is TGCGCCAGCAGCCCACCCGGGACTCTTATAGATACGCAGTATTTT. Translating gives CASSPPGTLIDTQYF. The full variable domain, in which reference TRBV5-1 and TRBJ2-3 provide the parts outside the CDR3, is KAGVTQTPRYLIKTRGQQVTLSCSPISGHRSVSWYQQTPGQGLQFLFEYFSETQRNKGNFPGRFSGRQFSNSRSEMNVSTLELGDSALYLCASSPPGTLIDTQYFGPGTRLTVL.

The chain links TRBV7-3 to TRBJ2-1; 8 bases fit TRBD2. V gave up 4 bases and J gave up 5 bases; unmatched junction bases: 7. In germline, CDR1 is SGHTA, CDR2 FQGTGA. The CDR3 totals 15 residues. The CDR3 nucleotides are TGTGCCAGCAGCTGGAGCGGGAGTCCGAACAATGAGCAGTTCTTC. Residues: CASSWSGSPNNEQFF. The full variable domain, rest sourced from reference TRBV7-3 and TRBJ2-1, is GAGVSQTPSNKVTEKGKYVELRCDPISGHTALYWYRQSLGQGPEFLIYFQGTGAADDSGLPNDRFFAVRPEGSVSTLKIQRTERGDSAVYLCASSWSGSPNNEQFFGPGTRLTVL.

There are a few counts of this clonotype. J is TRBJ2-1 and V is TRBV7-2; D is ambiguous. With 3 bases removed from V and 0 bases from J, the gap between germline ends came to 9 bases. This CDR3 has 15 residues. CDR1 and CDR2 (germline): SGHTA, FQGNSA. CDR3 nucleotide sequence: TGTGCCAGCAGCTTTATACAGAGCTCCTACAATGAGCAGTTCTTC. This encodes CASSFIQSSYNEQFF.

This sequence joins TRBV24-1 and TRBJ2-1, with 9 bases matching TRBD2. Germline V CDR1 and CDR2: KGHDR, SFDVKD. The CDR3 covers 15 residues. V gave up 3 bases and J gave up 5 bases; unmatched junction bases: 4. CDR3 residues: CATSDASGDNNEQFF. Here the CDR3 DNA reads TGTGCCACCAGTGATGCTAGCGGGGACAACAATGAGCAGTTCTTC.

This clonotype was seen a handful of times. The rearrangement joins TRBV29-1 to TRBJ1-3; D not resolved. The V end was cut by 8 bases, the J end by 11 bases, with 16 bases between. Germline CDR1 reads SQVTM; CDR2 reads ANQGSEA. The CDR3 has 11 amino acids. CDR3 bases: TGCAGCTCAGAGGGTTCTGGGGCCATATATTTT. Its translation is CSSEGSGAIYF. Full variable domain (missing parts from reference TRBV29-1 and TRBJ1-3): SAVISQKPSRDICQRGTSLTIQCQVDSQVTMMFWYRQQPGQSLTLIATANQGSEATYESGFVIDKFPISRPNLTFSTLTVSNMSPEDSSIYLCSSEGSGAIYFGEGSWLTVV.